These 32 T cell receptor beta chains were all obtained from the same sample, sequenced in a study of blood T cell repertoires in COVID-19. TCRdb's table, derived via immunoSEQ multiplex PCR, lists solely in-frame clones and lacks some. The data contain 84,000 or so clones, around four fifths of them singletons. The specimen sequenced was peripheral blood. These receptors were collected from a man aged 80 or over with active or convalescent COVID-19.

The chain couples TRBV2 to TRBJ1-4; D uncertain. CDR3 length: 14 residues. V was clipped by 1 base and J by 4 bases, with 7 bases between them. Per the germline V gene, CDR1 is SNHLY and CDR2 is FYNNEI. The CDR3, as DNA: TGTGCCAGCAGTGAAGGGGCTATTAATGAAAAACTGTTTTTT. Protein sequence: CASSEGAINEKLFF.

The V gene is TRBV27, the J gene TRBJ2-2, with TRBD1 identical over 7 bases. CDR1 MNHEY and CDR2 SMNVEV come from the germline V gene (reference sequence). The CDR3 has 15 residues. V lost 4 bases to trimming and J lost 4 bases; unmatched junction nucleotides: 6. The CDR3 coding sequence is TGTGCCAGCAGTTCGACAGGGTCTAGCACCGGGGAGCTGTTTTTT. It translates to CASSSTGSSTGELFF.

Written as DNA, the CDR3 is TGTGCCAGCAGCTTAGCGAGCGGGGGGGGTCAGGGCATTCAGTACTTC. Translated: CASSLASGGGQGIQYF. The V call is TRBV7-2, the J call TRBJ2-4; TRBD2 agrees at 10 bases. Unmatched junction bases numbered 8, after V lost 0 bases and J lost 9 bases. The CDR3 spans 16 residues. Germline CDR1 reads SGHTA; CDR2 reads FQGNSA.

The chain links TRBV5-1 to TRBJ2-7, with a possible D match to TRBD2 (6 bases). V lost 3 bases, J lost 0 bases, and 16 bases lay in between. Germline lookup yields CDR1 SGHRS and CDR2 YFSETQ. This CDR3 has 16 amino acids. The CDR3, as DNA: TGCGCCAGCAGCTACGGACTAAGCTTGATCTCCTACGAGCAGTACTTC. Translation gives CASSYGLSLISYEQYF.

The chain recombines TRBV3-1 (or the pseudogene TRBV3-2) with TRBJ2-7; TRBD1 agrees at 9 bases. The CDR3 contains 14 residues. Germline V CDR1 and CDR2: LGHDT, YNNKEL (reference sequence). The junction had 5 bases not matched to a gene; V was cut back by 2 bases and J by 6 bases. The CDR3 region is CASSQRDRVSEQYF. CDR3 nucleotide sequence: TGTGCCAGCAGCCAACGGGACAGGGTAAGCGAGCAGTACTTC.

The chain joins TRBV6-5 to TRBJ1-2; 9 nucleotides agree with TRBD1. This CDR3 has 13 residues. J lost 12 bases, V lost 6 bases, and 11 bases had no gene match. From germline, CDR1 is MNHEY and CDR2 SVGAGI. This CDR3 is CASSTRDRDPNTF. For the CDR3, the DNA is TGTGCCAGCAGCACTCGGGACAGGGACCCAAACACCTTC.

V is TRBV2 and J is TRBJ2-3, with a tentative D call TRBD2 (7 bases). Per germline, CDR1 SNHLY and CDR2 FYNNEI. V lost 9 bases, J lost 2 bases, and 18 bases lay in between. The CDR3 length is 15 residues. Here the CDR3 reads CARLPRGAFTDTQYF. The CDR3 region has the DNA TGTGCCAGACTACCCCGGGGGGCATTCACAGATACGCAGTATTTT.

This clone came up a few times. The rearrangement links TRBV15 to TRBJ1-4; maybe TRBD1 (6 bases). Between the trimmed V and J ends, which lost 5 bases and 8 bases, there was a span of 15 bases. The CDR3 length is 14 residues. Germline CDR1 is LNHNV and CDR2 is YYDKDF (reference sequence). CDR3 in DNA: TGTGCCACCAGCCCTAAGGGGGAGGGGGAAAAACTGTTTTTT. Its translation: CATSPKGEGEKLFF.

The J gene is TRBJ2-2, the V gene TRBV28; 10 bases are shared with TRBD2. Germline assignment: CDR1 MDHEN and CDR2 SYDVKM. The CDR3 runs to 15 residues. Trimming cost V 1 base and J 5 bases; bases outside gene matches: 1. DNA of the CDR3: TGTGCCAGCAGTTTATTAGCGGGAGGAACCGGGGAGCTGTTTTTT. Its protein is CASSLLAGGTGELFF. The full variable domain, in which reference TRBV28 and TRBJ2-2 provide the parts outside the CDR3, is DVKVTQSSRYLVKRTGEKVFLECVQDMDHENMFWYRQDPGLGLRLIYFSYDVKMKEKGDIPEGYSVSREKKERFSLILESASTNQTSMYLCASSLLAGGTGELFFGEGSRLTVL.

V gene TRBV9 combines with J gene TRBJ2-1; a weak D match, TRBD1 (5 bases). The CDR3 totals 14 residues. Germline assignment: CDR1 SGDLS and CDR2 YYNGEE. With 0 bases removed from V and 9 bases from J, the gap between germline ends came to 13 bases. The CDR3 bases are TGTGCCAGCAGCGTAGTAGGGGAAGGGTTTGAGCAGTTCTTC. Its protein is CASSVVGEGFEQFF. The full variable domain, rest sourced from reference TRBV9 and TRBJ2-1, is DSGVTQTPKHLITATGQRVTLRCSPRSGDLSVYWYQQSLDQGLQFLIQYYNGEERAKGNILERFSAQQFPDLHSELNLSSLELGDSALYFCASSVVGEGFEQFFGPGTRLTVL.

The chain uses TRBV3-1 (or the pseudogene TRBV3-2) and TRBJ2-5, with D possibly being TRBD2 (6 bases). Germline CDR1 is LGHDT and CDR2 is YNNKEL (reference sequence). V was trimmed by 1 base and J by 5 bases, leaving 11 bases between them. The CDR3 is 14 residues long. The DNA of the CDR3 is TGTGCCAGCAGCCAAGGCGGGGATGAGGAGACCCAGTACTTC. Translation gives CASSQGGDEETQYF.

This sequence joins TRBV12-3 or TRBV12-4 and TRBJ2-7; possible D gene TRBD1, 5 bases. The CDR3 is 13 residues long. Deletions cut 3 bases from V and 2 bases from J, with 8 bases between. Here the CDR3 DNA reads TGTGCCAGCAGTTTCCAGGGTCCCTACGAGCAGTACTTC. It codes for CASSFQGPYEQYF.

The chain is built from TRBV7-2 and TRBJ2-7; D may be TRBD1 (5 bases). Germline V CDR1 and CDR2: SGHTA, FQGNSA. The CDR3 consists of 14 residues. The V gene lost 2 bases and the J gene lost 3 bases, with 11 bases spanning the gap. CDR3 protein: CASSLSGKNYEQYF. CDR3 nucleotides: TGTGCCAGCAGCTTATCAGGGAAAAACTACGAGCAGTACTTC.

The chain recombines TRBV6-5 with TRBJ1-6; 10 bases match TRBD1. V lost 3 bases and J lost 4; bases outside the gene matches: 3. The germline V gene encodes CDR1 MNHEY and CDR2 SVGAGI. The CDR3 covers 16 residues. The CDR3 region is CASSYDRGLYNSPLHF. The DNA of the CDR3 is TGTGCCAGCAGTTATGACAGGGGGCTTTATAATTCACCCCTCCACTTT.

CDR3 loop: CASSWGQNTEAFF. The CDR3 DNA reads as TGCGCCAGCAGCTGGGGACAGAACACTGAAGCTTTCTTT. The chain recombines TRBV5-1 with TRBJ1-1, with D perhaps matching TRBD1 (6 bases). The CDR3 spans 13 residues. The germline CDR1 and CDR2 sequences are SGHRS and YFSETQ. Trimming took 3 bases from V and 1 from J, leaving 7 bases between them. The whole variable domain, filled in from reference TRBV5-1 and TRBJ1-1, reads KAGVTQTPRYLIKTRGQQVTLSCSPISGHRSVSWYQQTPGQGLQFLFEYFSETQRNKGNFPGRFSGRQFSNSRSEMNVSTLELGDSALYLCASSWGQNTEAFFGQGTRLTVV.

The CDR3 coding sequence is TGTGCCAGCAGACAGAGCGGGAGCTCCTACAATGAGCAGTTCTTC. Its translation: CASRQSGSSYNEQFF. The rearrangement links TRBV28 to TRBJ2-1; TRBD2 matches at 8 bases. Losses at the gene ends were 6 bases for V and 0 bases for J; bases not matched to a gene: 4. Per germline, CDR1 MDHEN and CDR2 SYDVKM. The CDR3 is made up of 15 amino acids.

This chain joins TRBV10-3 and TRBJ2-1, with D maybe TRBD2 (6 bases). Germline CDR1 and CDR2: ENHRY and SYGVKD. V shed 2 bases and J shed 3 bases, with 14 bases lying between them. The CDR3 spans 16 residues. In DNA, the CDR3 is TGTGCCATCAGTGAGATAAGGGTAGCGGACTACAATGAGCAGTTCTTC. It translates to CAISEIRVADYNEQFF.

The chain combines TRBV5-1 with TRBJ1-2, with D possibly matching TRBD1 (6 bases). This CDR3 spans 11 amino acids. Germline V gives CDR1 SGHRS, CDR2 YFSETQ. Between the trimmed V and J ends, which lost 9 bases and 8 bases, there was a span of 14 bases. DNA for the CDR3: TGCGCCACCCAGGGGTCCGGGGGCTACACCTTC. Translated, it gives CATQGSGGYTF.

V is TRBV10-3 and J is TRBJ1-4; D is unclear. The ends were cut back, 0 bases at V and 4 bases at J, with 6 bases in the middle. CDR3 length: 14 amino acids. Per the germline V gene, CDR1 is ENHRY and CDR2 is SYGVKD. This CDR3 is CAISESQYNEKLFF. CDR3 coding DNA: TGTGCCATCAGTGAGTCACAGTATAATGAAAAACTGTTTTTT.

This chain uses TRBV5-1 with TRBJ1-3; TRBD1 matches at 7 bases. V lost 6 bases to trimming and J lost 8 bases; unmatched junction nucleotides: 14. The CDR3 is 15 amino acids. In germline, CDR1 is SGHRS, CDR2 YFSETQ. CDR3 DNA: TGCGCCAGCAAGTCAGGGGGAGTAGAAAGCGACACCATATATTTT. Its protein product is CASKSGGVESDTIYF.

The chain employs TRBV6-6 and TRBJ2-1, with D possibly matching TRBD2 (7 bases). Trimming took 5 bases from V and 8 from J, leaving 16 bases between them. This CDR3 is built from 14 residues. Germline lookup yields CDR1 MNHNY and CDR2 SVGAGI (reference sequence). The CDR3 DNA follows: TGTGCCAGCAGTACGGAGGGGGGGCTCTATGAGCAGTTCTTC. It codes for CASSTEGGLYEQFF.

This clone has just one count. V and J are TRBV3-1 (or the pseudogene TRBV3-2) and TRBJ2-7, with 9 bases aligning to TRBD2. V was clipped by 8 bases and J by 9 bases; unmatched bases: 8. Germline loops: CDR1 LGHDT, CDR2 YNNKEL (reference sequence). This CDR3 is built from 12 residues. The CDR3 loop reads CASSTSGVGQYF. The CDR3 nucleotides are TGTGCCAGCTCGACTAGCGGCGTTGGGCAGTACTTC.

The rearrangement uses TRBV9 and TRBJ1-1; D ambiguous. The CDR3 length is 13 residues. The germline gives CDR1 SGDLS, CDR2 YYNGEE. Trimming shortened V by 2 bases and J by 0 bases, and 5 bases separated the two germline ends. CDR3 residues: CASSVNLNTEAFF. The CDR3, as DNA: TGTGCCAGCAGCGTGAACTTGAACACTGAAGCTTTCTTT. Based on the CDR3 plus reference TRBV9 and TRBJ1-1, the full variable domain is DSGVTQTPKHLITATGQRVTLRCSPRSGDLSVYWYQQSLDQGLQFLIQYYNGEERAKGNILERFSAQQFPDLHSELNLSSLELGDSALYFCASSVNLNTEAFFGQGTRLTVV.

The chain has TRBV29-1 and TRBJ1-1, with no clear D. Per germline, CDR1 SQVTM and CDR2 ANQGSEA. The CDR3 totals 10 residues. The V gene lost 0 bases and the J gene lost 10 bases, with 6 bases spanning the gap. As DNA, the CDR3 is TGCAGCGTTGAAGATGAGGTAGCTTTCTTT. Its translation is CSVEDEVAFF.

This sequence joins TRBV7-9 and TRBJ2-7; tentatively, D is TRBD2 (6 bases). The V and J ends lost 7 bases and 3 bases respectively, with 10 bases between them. The germline gives CDR1 SEHNR, CDR2 FQNEAQ (reference sequence). The CDR3 runs to 12 residues. CDR3 DNA sequence: TGTGCCAGCACTGGGGGGATCTACGAGCAGTACTTC. This codes for CASTGGIYEQYF.

The chain employs TRBV30 and TRBJ1-2; a weak D match, TRBD1 (6 bases). Germline V gene data show CDR1 as GTSNPN and CDR2 as SVGIG (reference sequence). The V end was cut by 1 base, the J end by 8 bases, with 8 bases between. The CDR3 runs to 11 residues. The DNA for the CDR3 is TGTGCCTGGAGTGGGGGACAAGGCTACACCTTC. Protein: CAWSGGQGYTF.

CDR3 DNA: TGTGCCAGCAGCCCAGGGACTAGCGGGGTCGCCGGGGAGCTGTTTTTT. It yields the protein CASSPGTSGVAGELFF. The chain couples TRBV5-4 to TRBJ2-2; TRBD2 matches 13 bases. The germline CDR1 and CDR2 sequences are SGHNT and YYREEE (reference sequence). This CDR3 spans 16 amino acids. V trimming: 4 bases; J trimming: 6 bases; junction bases outside the gene matches: 6.

The chain combines TRBV11-2 with TRBJ2-3; 11 positions match TRBD2. The CDR3 sequence is 17 residues long. CDR1 and CDR2 from the germline V gene are SGHAT and FQNNGV. J was trimmed by 1 base and V by 3 bases; bases with no gene match: 6. CDR3 loop: CASSFLPGLAGTDTQYF. DNA for the CDR3: TGTGCCAGCAGCTTCCTACCGGGACTAGCGGGCACAGATACGCAGTATTTT.

This clone was observed once. The chain carries TRBV27 and TRBJ1-4, with D possibly being TRBD1 (5 bases). CDR3 length: 16 residues. V lost 7 bases to trimming and J lost 0 bases, with 15 bases between them. Germline CDR1 is MNHEY and CDR2 is SMNVEV (reference sequence). CDR3 nucleotides: TGTGCCAGCACGGGGGGACGGAGGGCAACTAATGAAAAACTGTTTTTT. It translates to CASTGGRRATNEKLFF.

This chain connects TRBV3-1 (or the pseudogene TRBV3-2) to TRBJ1-1, with D perhaps TRBD1 (6 bases). The CDR3 spans 12 residues. The germline V and J ends were trimmed by 6 bases and 6 bases, with 11 bases remaining between them. Germline V gene lookup returns CDR1 LGHDT and CDR2 YNNKEL (reference sequence). The CDR3 sequence is CASSPGTPEAFF. DNA for the CDR3: TGTGCCAGCAGTCCCGGGACACCTGAAGCTTTCTTT.

CDR3: CASSTGNSNQPQHF. CDR3 DNA: TGTGCCAGCAGTACAGGGAATAGCAATCAGCCCCAGCATTTT. This sequence joins TRBV6-6 and TRBJ1-5; weak D call: TRBD1 (6 bases). Trimming shortened V by 5 bases and J by 0 bases, and 8 bases separated the two germline ends. The CDR3 runs to 14 residues. Germline CDR1 reads MNHNY; CDR2 reads SVGAGI (reference sequence).

The chain employs TRBV6-5 and TRBJ1-1, with 7 bases that match TRBD1. The germline V gene has CDR1 MNHEY and CDR2 SVGAGI. Trimming cost V 5 bases and J 8 bases; bases outside gene matches: 5. The CDR3 covers 12 residues. The CDR3 loop reads CASSRSGGEAFF. The CDR3 bases are TGTGCCAGCAGTAGATCAGGGGGGGAAGCTTTCTTT.